One and the same sample provided the 5 T cell receptor beta chains below, sequenced in a study of T cell responses to AZD1222 COVID-19 vaccine. Sequencing used immunoSEQ multiplex PCR; TCRdb keeps in-frame clones, though not all of them. Of 59,000 or so clones detected, approximately 79% appear once; the ten largest clones hold approximately 10%. The sample in question was peripheral blood, obtained on day 0 of AZD1222 vaccination. These receptors were obtained from an adult in good health.

The chain carries TRBV9 and TRBJ2-2; 7 bases line up with TRBD1. V shed 3 bases and J 10 bases; nucleotides not matched to a gene: 3. CDR3 length equals 12 residues. Germline CDR1 SGDLS, CDR2 YYNGEE. Written as DNA, the CDR3 is TGTGCCAGCAGCGAACAGGGGCAGGAGCTGTTTTTT. Amino acids: CASSEQGQELFF.

This clone was seen only a few times. The rearrangement uses TRBV7-2 and TRBJ1-5, with D unresolved. CDR1 and CDR2 (germline): SGHTA, FQGNSA. V was cut by 1 base and J by 6 bases, with 7 bases left in between. The CDR3 totals 13 residues. The CDR3 here is CASSLDWSQPQHF. The DNA for the CDR3 is TGTGCCAGCAGCTTAGATTGGAGTCAGCCCCAGCATTTT.

As DNA, the CDR3 is TGTGCCACCCCGGGGACGGGACAGGGAACCTATGGCTACACCTTC. This translates into CATPGTGQGTYGYTF. The chain combines TRBV28 with TRBJ1-2; 9 bases match TRBD1. The CDR3 runs 15 residues. Germline assignment: CDR1 MDHEN and CDR2 SYDVKM. Trimming removed 10 bases from V and 4 bases from J; junction bases left unmatched: 13.

The V and J genes are TRBV7-2 and TRBJ1-1; maybe TRBD1 (5 bases). V was shortened by 2 bases and J by 0 bases, with 7 bases between the two germline ends. CDR3 length: 14 residues. The germline CDR1 and CDR2 sequences are SGHTA and FQGNSA. CDR3 DNA: TGTGCCAGCAGCTTACAGGGTTTGAACACTGAAGCTTTCTTT. It codes for CASSLQGLNTEAFF.

The V gene is TRBV24-1, the J gene TRBJ2-1; 7 bases align to TRBD2. Germline trimming cut 4 bases from V and 3 bases from J; bases unmatched to any gene: 8. Germline values: CDR1 KGHDR, CDR2 SFDVKD. This CDR3 comprises 16 residues. Here the CDR3 reads CATSDPQAGNYNEQFF. The DNA of the CDR3 is TGTGCCACCAGTGACCCCCAAGCGGGAAACTACAATGAGCAGTTCTTC.